A single sample gave rise to the 19 T cell receptor beta chains below, sequenced in a study of cytotoxic CD8 clonotypes in ibrutinib-treated CLL. Produced via immunoSEQ multiplex PCR; TCRdb's table is partial and in-frame only. The repertoire includes roughly 250,000 clones, 60% to 75% of them detected once, and less than 20% sits in the top ten. The sample consisted of PBMCs, taken after 24 months of ibrutinib treatment. The receptors derive from a human donor with chronic lymphocytic leukemia.

The chain is built from TRBV6-5 and TRBJ1-2; 9 nucleotides agree with TRBD1. The CDR3 loop spans 13 amino acids. The V gene end was trimmed by 5 bases and the J gene end by 7 bases; junction bases not matched to a gene: 5. CDR1 and CDR2 from the germline V gene are MNHEY and SVGAGI. In DNA form, the CDR3 reads TGTGCCAGCAGTCGGACAGGGGCGGCTGGCTACACCTTC. This gives the protein CASSRTGAAGYTF.

The gene calls are TRBV9 and TRBJ2-1; D possibly corresponds to TRBD1 (6 bases). The CDR3 spans 17 residues. Germline-derived CDR1 and CDR2 are SGDLS and YYNGEE. Trimming took 4 bases from V and 3 from J, leaving 20 bases between them. CDR3 amino acids: CASSWGSGAVNYNEQFF. The DNA of the CDR3 is TGTGCCAGCAGCTGGGGCTCAGGGGCGGTAAACTACAATGAGCAGTTCTTC.

A single count supports this clone. The chain has TRBV25-1 and TRBJ1-4; 9 positions agree with TRBD1. V dropped 3 bases and J dropped 5; count of bases not matched to a gene: 4. The CDR3 has 15 residues. The V gene's germline CDR1 is MGHDK and CDR2 SYGVNS. This CDR3 reads CASSDTGGLNEKLFF. CDR3 sequence (DNA): TGTGCCAGCAGTGACACAGGGGGCCTGAATGAAAAACTGTTTTTT.

The chain joins TRBV4-2 to TRBJ1-1; 8 nucleotides align to TRBD1. V shed 6 bases and J 1 base; nucleotides not matched to a gene: 4. Germline CDR1 reads LGHNA; CDR2 reads YNFKEQ. This CDR3 is 14 amino acids long. The CDR3 sequence is CASRLTGANTEAFF. The DNA for the CDR3 is TGTGCCAGCAGATTGACAGGGGCGAACACTGAAGCTTTCTTT.

This sequence joins TRBV28 and TRBJ2-1, with 16 bases that match TRBD2. Losses at the gene ends were 3 bases for V and 1 base for J; bases not matched to a gene: 6. The CDR3 length is 19 residues. From germline, CDR1 is MDHEN and CDR2 SYDVKM. The CDR3 region has the DNA TGTGCCAGCAGTTTCCGGGGACTAGCGGGAGGGCCGTCCTACAATGAGCAGTTCTTC. Protein: CASSFRGLAGGPSYNEQFF.

The CDR3 DNA sequence: TGCAGCGTTCAGGGACAGGGGTACTCTGGCTACACCTTC. This sequence encodes CSVQGQGYSGYTF. The J gene is TRBJ1-2, the V gene TRBV29-1; 10 bases agree with TRBD1. This CDR3 has 13 amino acids. CDR1 and CDR2 from the germline V gene are SQVTM and ANQGSEA. The ends lost 5 bases at V and 7 bases at J; junction bases unmatched: 7.

The chain recombines TRBV29-1 with TRBJ1-2, with TRBD1 matching over 9 bases. J gave up 8 bases and V 7 bases, and 11 bases lay outside the gene matches. The length of the CDR3 is 13 residues. The germline CDR1 and CDR2 sequences are SQVTM and ANQGSEA. For the CDR3, the DNA is TGCAGCGCCGGACAGGGGTTGATAGAGGGCTACACCTTC. This gives the protein CSAGQGLIEGYTF.

This chain uses TRBV28 with TRBJ2-1; 7 nucleotides agree with TRBD2. This CDR3 is built from 13 residues. Germline CDR1 is MDHEN and CDR2 is SYDVKM. J lost 10 bases, V lost 3 bases, and 6 bases had no gene match. The CDR3 sequence: CASSLAGEREQFF. The CDR3 DNA is TGTGCCAGCAGTTTGGCGGGAGAGAGAGAGCAGTTCTTC. Using reference TRBV28 and TRBJ2-1 for the parts outside the CDR3, the full variable domain is DVKVTQSSRYLVKRTGEKVFLECVQDMDHENMFWYRQDPGLGLRLIYFSYDVKMKEKGDIPEGYSVSREKKERFSLILESASTNQTSMYLCASSLAGEREQFFGPGTRLTVL.

V usage is TRBV29-1 and J usage is TRBJ2-2; unclear D gene. Per germline, CDR1 SQVTM and CDR2 ANQGSEA. The CDR3 contains 12 residues. V was cut by 6 bases and J by 8 bases, with 13 bases left in between. The CDR3 loop reads CSVPLGAGELFF. The CDR3 nucleotides are TGCAGCGTGCCTCTGGGCGCAGGGGAGCTGTTTTTT.

For the CDR3, the DNA is TGTGCCAGCAGTTACTACCTTGCCCCCATCACCGGGGAGCTGTTTTTT. Protein product: CASSYYLAPITGELFF. The V gene is TRBV6-5, the J gene TRBJ2-2; D not certain. Germline assignment: CDR1 MNHEY and CDR2 SVGAGI. V was pared by 1 base and J by 4 bases, with 13 bases between. This CDR3 is built from 16 residues.

This clone was observed a single time. The chain joins TRBV6-6 to TRBJ2-7, with D perhaps matching TRBD2 (6 bases). The CDR3 loop spans 15 amino acids. Germline loops: CDR1 MNHNY, CDR2 SVGAGI (reference sequence). V was pared by 3 bases and J by 2 bases, with 14 bases between. In nucleotides, the CDR3 is TGTGCCAGCAGTTATGGGGGTCGCGGGACCTACGAGCAGTACTTC. It translates to CASSYGGRGTYEQYF.

This chain joins TRBV7-9 and TRBJ2-7, with unresolved D. V was pared by 6 bases and J by 0 bases, with 9 bases between. The CDR3 totals 13 residues. The germline gives CDR1 SEHNR, CDR2 FQNEAQ (reference sequence). For the CDR3, the DNA is TGTGCCAGCAGTCCCGTCCGCTCCTACGAGCAGTACTTC. Protein: CASSPVRSYEQYF.

The J gene is TRBJ2-7, the V gene TRBV7-9; D is unclear. The ends were cut back, 2 bases at V and 6 bases at J, with 8 bases in the middle. This CDR3 has 12 amino acids. CDR1 and CDR2 from the germline V gene are SEHNR and FQNEAQ (reference sequence). CDR3 in amino acids: CASSLTVSEQYF. CDR3 in DNA: TGTGCCAGCAGCTTAACAGTCTCCGAGCAGTACTTC.

The table lists this clone with a few counts. The V call is TRBV29-1, the J call TRBJ2-7, with a tentative D call TRBD2 (6 bases). CDR1 SQVTM and CDR2 ANQGSEA come from the germline V gene. Trimming pared 7 bases from V and 1 base from J, leaving 14 bases between. The CDR3 covers 13 residues. The CDR3 protein is CSASEGPSYEQYF. DNA for the CDR3: TGCAGCGCCTCGGAGGGCCCTTCCTACGAGCAGTACTTC.

The gene calls are TRBV12-1 and TRBJ2-1. TRBV12-1 is designated a pseudogene. This CDR3 spans 17 amino acids. This CDR3 reads CASSFSETRAACNEQFF. CDR3 nucleotide sequence: TGTGCCAGCAGCTTTTCCGAGACCCGGGCCGCCTGCAATGAGCAGTTCTTC.

The chain is built from TRBV4-2 and TRBJ2-6; 9 bases line up with TRBD1. CDR1 is LGHNA, CDR2 YNFKEQ, per germline. The CDR3 is 17 amino acids. Trimming at V came to 3 bases and at J to 1 base, leaving 4 bases not matched to a gene. CDR3 protein: CASSQGQGLSGANVLTF. The CDR3 region has the DNA TGTGCCAGCAGCCAGGGACAGGGACTGTCTGGGGCCAACGTCCTGACTTTC.

This clone appeared a few times. The CDR3 nucleotides are TGTGCCAGCTCACAGAGTGAAGTGGCAGGGGATGGCTACACCTTC. This gives the protein CASSQSEVAGDGYTF. This chain joins TRBV18 and TRBJ1-2, with D perhaps TRBD1 (6 bases). The CDR3 covers 15 residues. Germline CDR1 KGHSH, CDR2 LQKENI. V lost 4 bases, J lost 6 bases, and 18 bases lay in between. The full variable domain, in which reference TRBV18 and TRBJ1-2 provide the parts outside the CDR3, is NAGVMQNPRHLVRRRGQEARLRCSPMKGHSHVYWYRQLPEEGLKFMVYLQKENIIDESGMPKERFSAEFPKEGPSILRIQQVVRGDSAAYFCASSQSEVAGDGYTFGSGTRLTVV.

This clone was seen a few times. The chain recombines TRBV9 with TRBJ1-2, with D unclear. The CDR3 is 15 amino acids. CDR1 and CDR2 (germline): SGDLS, YYNGEE. With 4 bases removed from V and 2 bases from J, the gap between germline ends came to 15 bases. DNA of the CDR3: TGTGCCAGCAGCCCCTTGGGCCTGGCCAACTATGGCTACACCTTC. Encoded protein: CASSPLGLANYGYTF.

V usage is TRBV6-5 and J usage is TRBJ2-5; TRBD1 aligns across 10 bases. The CDR3 has 14 residues. Germline V gene sequence: CDR1 MNHEY, CDR2 SVGAGI. The V gene end was trimmed by 2 bases and the J gene end by 5 bases; junction bases not matched to a gene: 2. DNA of the CDR3: TGTGCCAGCAGTTACGGGACAGGGGTGGAGACCCAGTACTTC. This translates into CASSYGTGVETQYF.